This T cell receptor beta chain appears in the sequencing data of a study of vaccination effects on CD4 cells after COVID-19. The count of this clone is one. Its antigen remains unidentified. Culture lasted approximately 10 days before CD4+ T cell isolation. Each person got two doses of an mRNA SARS-CoV-2 vaccine, BNT162b2 or mRNA-1273. The study found no prior SARS-CoV-2 infection in the vaccine recipients, who tested negative for nucleocapsid antibodies. Study results and limitations: After vaccination, at late timepoints, clones induced by infection and by vaccine contracted markedly. Small numbers of convalescent patients limited the study. It also lacked early post-infection timepoints.

Profiled with immunoSEQ multiplex PCR; TCRdb holds only in-frame clones, not every one. The table lists approximately 60,000 clones, less than 80% of them singletons. The material sequenced was CD4+ T cells from PBMCs cultured without peptide, taken after COVID-19 vaccination. The receptor comes from a human donor who received a COVID-19 vaccine.

Here the CDR3 DNA reads TGTGCCAGCAGCGTAGTAGGAGGGTCGACAGATACGCAGTATTTT. It yields the protein CASSVVGGSTDTQYF. The chain recombines TRBV9 with TRBJ2-3, with a possible D match to TRBD2 (6 bases). Trimming took off 0 bases at V and 3 bases at J, with 11 bases between the two ends. CDR3 size: 15 residues. From germline, CDR1 is SGDLS and CDR2 YYNGEE.